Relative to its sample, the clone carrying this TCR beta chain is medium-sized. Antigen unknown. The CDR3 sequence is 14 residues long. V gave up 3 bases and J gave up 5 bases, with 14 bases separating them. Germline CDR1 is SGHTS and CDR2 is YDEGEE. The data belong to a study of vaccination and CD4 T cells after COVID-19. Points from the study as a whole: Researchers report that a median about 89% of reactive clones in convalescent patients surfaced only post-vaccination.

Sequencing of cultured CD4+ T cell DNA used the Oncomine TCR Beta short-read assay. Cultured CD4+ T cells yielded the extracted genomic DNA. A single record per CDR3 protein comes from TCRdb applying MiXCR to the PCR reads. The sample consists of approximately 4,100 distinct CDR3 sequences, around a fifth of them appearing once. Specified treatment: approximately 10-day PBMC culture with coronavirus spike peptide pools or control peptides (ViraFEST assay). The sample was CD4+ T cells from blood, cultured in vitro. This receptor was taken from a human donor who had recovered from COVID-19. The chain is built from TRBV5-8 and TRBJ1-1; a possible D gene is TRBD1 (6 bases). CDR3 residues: CASSWGRGWTEAFF. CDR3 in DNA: TGTGCCAGCAGCTGGGGGCGGGGGTGGACTGAAGCTTTCTTT.